This entry lists 9 T cell receptor beta chains sequenced from one sample in a study of shared clonotypes between healthy human individuals. Assay used: immunoSEQ multiplex PCR; TCRdb lists only in-frame clones, some missing. The table shows about 2.4 million clones, with 93% occurring only once. The sequenced sample was naive CD4+ T cells from PBMCs. Described subset: CD45RA+ positively selected. Source of these receptors: a man aged 18 to 30 in good health. Some clones in this sample may be carry-over from other donors' samples.

The V and J genes are TRBV9 and TRBJ2-5, with 10 bases aligning to TRBD2. This CDR3 has 14 amino acids. Germline CDR1 SGDLS, CDR2 YYNGEE. J was trimmed by 5 bases and V by 3 bases; bases with no gene match: 4. CDR3 sequence (DNA): TGTGCCAGCAGCGCTAGCGGGAGAGTCGAGACCCAGTACTTC. It translates to CASSASGRVETQYF.

V gene TRBV27 combines with J gene TRBJ2-1; TRBD2 might be the D (6 bases). Germline CDR1 and CDR2: MNHEY and SMNVEV (reference sequence). The CDR3 contains 15 residues. With 4 bases removed from V and 7 bases from J, the gap between germline ends came to 17 bases. The CDR3 sequence is CASSSPVAAVNEQFF. The CDR3 region has the DNA TGTGCCAGCAGTTCCCCCGTAGCGGCGGTGAATGAGCAGTTCTTC.

DNA for the CDR3: TGTGCCAGCAGCTTAAAGGGGAGCACGGGTTACAATGAGCAGTTCTTC. Translating gives CASSLKGSTGYNEQFF. The chain is built from TRBV7-3 and TRBJ2-1; D is perhaps TRBD1 or TRBD2 (5 bases each). CDR3 length: 16 amino acids. Looked up from germline, CDR1 is SGHTA and CDR2 is FQGTGA. Trimming shortened V by 1 base and J by 4 bases, and 14 bases separated the two germline ends.

The V gene is TRBV11-2, the J gene TRBJ2-7; D may correspond to TRBD1 or TRBD2 (5 bases each). V lost 5 bases and J 1 base, leaving 15 bases between the germline ends. CDR1 is SGHAT and CDR2 is FQNNGV in the germline V gene. The CDR3 is 15 residues long. DNA for the CDR3: TGTGCCAGCAGCCTGACGAGGGACCAATCCTACGAGCAGTACTTC. Its translation: CASSLTRDQSYEQYF.

V is TRBV18 and J is TRBJ2-7; 11 bases fit TRBD1. Germline CDR1 and CDR2: KGHSH and LQKENI. CDR3 length equals 18 residues. The junction had 12 bases not matched to a gene; V was cut back by 2 bases and J by 3 bases. CDR3 amino acids: CASSPTPARTGGFYEQYF. The CDR3 region has the DNA TGTGCCAGCTCACCAACCCCCGCCCGGACAGGGGGCTTCTACGAGCAGTACTTC.

Turning to this clone: This specimen includes other DNA sequences encoding the same CDR3. The chain combines TRBV28 with TRBJ1-5; TRBD1 matches 10 bases. Germline V gene data show CDR1 as MDHEN and CDR2 as SYDVKM. Trimming removed 3 bases from V and 0 bases from J; junction bases left unmatched: 2. CDR3 size: 16 residues. The CDR3 spells CASSFGDRGSNQPQHF. The CDR3 DNA reads TGTGCCAGCAGTTTTGGGGACAGGGGTAGCAATCAGCCCCAGCATTTT.

The chain joins TRBV28 to TRBJ2-7; 7 bases are shared with TRBD1. Germline CDR1 reads MDHEN; CDR2 reads SYDVKM. The CDR3 length is 15 residues. V trimming: 6 bases; J trimming: 1 base; junction bases outside the gene matches: 9. CDR3 bases: TGTGCCAGCAGCATCCCGGGACAGCAGTCCTACGAGCAGTACTTC. Protein product: CASSIPGQQSYEQYF. The full variable domain, with the rest looked up from reference TRBV28 and TRBJ2-7, is DVKVTQSSRYLVKRTGEKVFLECVQDMDHENMFWYRQDPGLGLRLIYFSYDVKMKEKGDIPEGYSVSREKKERFSLILESASTNQTSMYLCASSIPGQQSYEQYFGPGTRLTVT.

The chain employs TRBV11-2 and TRBJ2-7; tentative D call: TRBD2 (5 bases). Germline V lookup: CDR1 SGHAT, CDR2 FQNNGV. The V end lost 7 bases, the J end lost 3 bases, and 10 bases lay between the germline ends. The CDR3 totals 12 residues. This CDR3 reads CASTQTNYEQYF. The CDR3 DNA sequence: TGTGCCAGCACCCAGACTAACTACGAGCAGTACTTC.

The V gene is TRBV23-1, the J gene TRBJ2-7; 7 nucleotides align to TRBD1. TRBV23-1 is an open reading frame, and its role is uncertain. CDR3 length: 17 amino acids. The J segment lost 0 bases and the V segment lost 4 bases, leaving 12 bases of the junction unmatched. In nucleotides, the CDR3 is TGCGCCAGCAGTCGAATTCCCCGACAGGGATACTCCTACGAGCAGTACTTC. Translated, it gives CASSRIPRQGYSYEQYF.